Following are 22 T cell receptor beta chains from one sample sequenced in a study of cytomegalovirus exposure and HLA in healthy donors. PCR was performed using 60 Vbeta and 13 Jbeta primers. The repertoire was sequenced with immunoSEQ multiplex PCR; TCRdb's copy has only in-frame clones and lacks some. The sample carries 130,000 to 150,000 clones, around three quarters recorded once. The material sequenced was PBMCs. Receptor source: a man aged 25-45 years in good health and CMV-seronegative.

The chain employs TRBV28 and TRBJ1-3; D is undetermined. The CDR3 loop spans 14 amino acids. Germline V gene lookup returns CDR1 MDHEN and CDR2 SYDVKM. The CDR3 is CVSAPSRSGNTIYF. The CDR3 nucleotides are TGTGTTTCGGCCCCATCCAGGTCTGGAAACACCATATATTTT.

The J gene is TRBJ1-4, the V gene TRBV15; no clear D. V gave up 1 base and J gave up 1 base, with 7 bases separating them. This CDR3 region has 15 residues. Germline CDR1 is LNHNV and CDR2 is YYDKDF (reference sequence). The CDR3 reads CATSRGDKTNEKLFF. The CDR3 DNA reads as TGTGCCACCAGCAGAGGTGACAAAACTAATGAAAAACTGTTTTTT.

The chain couples TRBV6-1 to TRBJ2-5, with 10 bases lining up with TRBD1. With 7 bases clipped from V and 3 bases from J, the junction kept 5 bases outside the gene matches. This CDR3 has 14 amino acids. CDR1 MNHNS and CDR2 SASEGT come from the germline V gene. For the CDR3, the DNA is TGTGCCAGCACTATGGGACAGGGGAAAGAGACCCAGTACTTC. Encoded protein: CASTMGQGKETQYF.

The chain joins TRBV11-3 to TRBJ2-2, with 9 bases matching TRBD2. V trimming: 5 bases; J trimming: 5 bases; junction bases outside the gene matches: 6. This CDR3 has 15 residues. Germline V gene lookup returns CDR1 SGHNT and CDR2 YENEEA. Written as DNA, the CDR3 is TGTGCCAGCAGCCCAGACGGACTAGCGACCGGGGAGCTGTTTTTT. Its protein is CASSPDGLATGELFF.

This clone was observed once. The junction differs from germline at one of its ends, possibly a read error. The chain carries TRBV6-6 and TRBJ1-5; 9 bases match TRBD1. CDR3 length: 15 residues. Per germline, CDR1 MNHNY and CDR2 SVGAGI (reference sequence). The CDR3 here is CASSQGQGSNQPQNF. The CDR3 nucleotides read TGTGCCAGCAGTCAGGGACAGGGAAGCAATCAGCCCCAGAATTTT.

The V call is TRBV7-9, the J call TRBJ1-2, with a possible D match to TRBD1 (6 bases). Germline V gene lookup returns CDR1 SEHNR and CDR2 FQNEAQ (reference sequence). The germline V and J ends were trimmed by 3 bases and 7 bases, with 12 bases remaining between them. The CDR3 runs 13 residues. The CDR3 sequence: CASSFSGAVGYTF. The CDR3 DNA reads as TGTGCCAGCAGCTTTTCAGGGGCGGTTGGCTACACCTTC.

The CDR3 loop is CASSPDRGPNYGYTF. The CDR3 coding sequence is TGCGCCAGCAGCCCCGACAGGGGGCCTAACTATGGCTACACCTTC. The V gene is TRBV4-1, the J gene TRBJ1-2; TRBD1 agrees at 10 bases. CDR3 length: 15 residues. The V gene end was trimmed by 4 bases and the J gene end by 0 bases; junction bases not matched to a gene: 2. Germline-derived CDR1 and CDR2 are MGHRA and YSYEKL.

J is TRBJ2-5 and V is TRBV11-2; tentatively, D is TRBD1 (6 bases). V was clipped by 1 base and J by 3 bases, with 9 bases between them. Germline V gene sequence: CDR1 SGHAT, CDR2 FQNNGV. There are 14 residues in the CDR3. The CDR3, as DNA: TGTGCCAGCAGCTTAGGGCACAGGGAAGAGACCCAGTACTTC. It codes for CASSLGHREETQYF.

This chain uses TRBV29-1 with TRBJ1-2, with 9 positions matching TRBD1. CDR3 length: 14 amino acids. Trimming at V came to 6 bases and at J to 5 bases, leaving 10 bases not matched to a gene. Germline CDR1 and CDR2: SQVTM and ANQGSEA. CDR3 sequence (DNA): TGCAGCGTAGCGCCGGGACAGGGACCGTATGGCTACACCTTC. Translation: CSVAPGQGPYGYTF.

This clone was seen a handful of times. The genes are TRBV7-9 and TRBJ1-4; D is undetermined. Trimming pared 8 bases from V and 0 bases from J, leaving 13 bases between. The germline V gene encodes CDR1 SEHNR and CDR2 FQNEAQ (reference sequence). The CDR3 is 15 amino acids. The CDR3 DNA is TGTGCCAGCGGGGTTGAGGGAGCAACTAATGAAAAACTGTTTTTT. Its translation: CASGVEGATNEKLFF.

This clone has a handful of counts. The chain carries TRBV5-6 and TRBJ2-7, with 12 bases that match TRBD2. CDR3 length: 14 amino acids. Germline V gene lookup returns CDR1 SGHDT and CDR2 YYEEEE. V shed 3 bases, J shed 8 bases, and the junction held 6 bases outside the gene matches. Written as DNA, the CDR3 is TGTGCCAGCAGCTCTCTAGCGGGGGGGTTTAAGCAGTACTTC. As protein: CASSSLAGGFKQYF.

The V gene is TRBV11-3, the J gene TRBJ1-1; D is perhaps TRBD1 (6 bases). Germline V gene lookup returns CDR1 SGHNT and CDR2 YENEEA. Trimming cost V 2 bases and J 3 bases, with 7 bases left between them. The CDR3 totals 13 residues. Written as DNA, the CDR3 is TGTGCCAGCAGCTTATACAGGGACACTGAAGCTTTCTTT. It encodes CASSLYRDTEAFF.

The chain is built from TRBV19 and TRBJ1-1, with unresolved D. This CDR3 has 13 amino acids. In germline, CDR1 is LNHDA, CDR2 SQIVND (reference sequence). Trimming shortened V by 5 bases and J by 3 bases, and 10 bases separated the two germline ends. DNA of the CDR3: TGTGCCAGTAGTGAGAGTAGTTACACTGAAGCTTTCTTT. Translating it yields CASSESSYTEAFF.

The sample holds a few counts of this clone. J is TRBJ2-7 and V is TRBV13; 7 positions match TRBD1. The germline gives CDR1 PRHDT, CDR2 FYEKMQ (reference sequence). The ends lost 5 bases at V and 2 bases at J; junction bases unmatched: 6. The CDR3 is 14 amino acids. CDR3 region: CASSPEGTAYEQYF. CDR3 DNA: TGTGCCAGCAGCCCCGAGGGGACAGCCTACGAGCAGTACTTC.

The chain combines TRBV6-1 with TRBJ1-5, with 8 bases identical to TRBD1. Germline values: CDR1 MNHNS, CDR2 SASEGT. Trimming at V came to 8 bases and at J to 7 bases, leaving 7 bases not matched to a gene. This CDR3 region has 13 residues. CDR3 region: CASSGGAGQPQHF. CDR3 nucleotide sequence: TGTGCCAGCTCAGGGGGCGCCGGGCAGCCCCAGCATTTT.

In DNA, the CDR3 is TGTGCCAGCATTGGGACAGTCATGAACACTGAAGCTTTCTTT. Protein: CASIGTVMNTEAFF. The genes are TRBV2 and TRBJ1-1; 7 bases align to TRBD1. The CDR3 extends over 14 amino acids. CDR1 and CDR2 from the germline V gene are SNHLY and FYNNEI. V dropped 7 bases and J dropped 0; count of bases not matched to a gene: 5.

The chain combines TRBV9 with TRBJ1-1; unclear D gene. Trimming removed 3 bases at V and 6 bases at J, with 12 bases between. Germline V CDR1 and CDR2: SGDLS, YYNGEE. This CDR3 contains 13 residues. Here the CDR3 reads CASSARGRSEAFF. The CDR3 nucleotides are TGTGCCAGCAGCGCCCGAGGGAGGTCTGAAGCTTTCTTT.

CDR3 sequence reads: CASSPTGSLRVGYTF. The CDR3 region has the DNA TGTGCCAGCAGTCCGACAGGGTCTTTAAGGGTTGGCTACACCTTC. The genes are TRBV27 and TRBJ1-2; 7 bases agree with TRBD1. CDR1 MNHEY and CDR2 SMNVEV come from the germline V gene (reference sequence). The CDR3 is 15 amino acids. Trimming took 5 bases from V and 7 from J; bases not matched to a gene: 13.

This clone was seen a single time. The chain couples TRBV4-2 to TRBJ1-2, with TRBD1 as a possible D gene (5 bases). V gave up 1 base and J gave up 1 base, with 13 bases separating them. The CDR3 consists of 16 residues. From germline, CDR1 is LGHNA and CDR2 YNFKEQ. As DNA, the CDR3 is TGTGCCAGCAGCCAAGCTTACGGGGGGGATAACTATGGCTACACCTTC. It specifies CASSQAYGGDNYGYTF.

This chain links TRBV7-4 with TRBJ2-7, with 9 positions matching TRBD2. The ends lost 4 bases at V and 2 bases at J; junction bases unmatched: 9. CDR3 length: 16 amino acids. The germline V gene has CDR1 SGHVT and CDR2 SQSDAQ. For the CDR3, the DNA is TGTGCCAGCAGCTCCGAGGCGGGGGGGGCGACCTACGAGCAGTACTTC. Translated, it gives CASSSEAGGATYEQYF.

The chain is built from TRBV5-6 and TRBJ1-2; D unclear. This CDR3 has 15 amino acids. Germline V gene lookup returns CDR1 SGHDT and CDR2 YYEEEE. With 0 bases removed from V and 6 bases from J, the gap between germline ends came to 15 bases. For the CDR3, the DNA is TGTGCCAGCAGCTTGGCCGGAGGTAAGGTGGATGGCTACACCTTC. Its protein is CASSLAGGKVDGYTF.

The chain recombines TRBV4-1 with TRBJ2-5; a possible D gene is TRBD1 (5 bases). Germline CDR1 reads MGHRA; CDR2 reads YSYEKL. V lost 0 bases to trimming and J lost 2 bases, with 7 bases between them. CDR3 length: 14 amino acids. Written as DNA, the CDR3 is TGCGCCAGCAGCCAAGAGGGGCGGCAAGAGACCCAGTACTTC. It translates to CASSQEGRQETQYF.